The 18 T cell receptor beta chains given below trace back to one sample, sequenced in a study of T cells in Graves' hyperthyroidism and ophthalmopathy. From RNA transcripts, TCR beta CDR3 regions were amplified. During a first-round RT-PCR of the TCR CDR3, the HTBI primer set was used. Via MiXCR, TCRdb re-called the multiplex PCR reads, giving one row per CDR3 protein. The profile shows roughly 130,000 distinct CDR3 sequences, approximately 24% of them singletons. Sequences were obtained from blood. Receptor source: a woman between 45 and 65 years old with Graves' hyperthyroidism that later progressed to Graves' ophthalmopathy.

This clonotype has ten or more counts. This chain links TRBV28 with TRBJ2-7; 8 bases are a match to TRBD2. Germline CDR1 reads MDHEN; CDR2 reads SYDVKM. The CDR3 spans 14 residues. V shed 5 bases, J shed 2 bases, and the junction held 5 bases outside the gene matches. The CDR3 sequence is CASSRGGRPYEQYF. The CDR3 nucleotides read TGTGCCAGCAGTCGCGGGGGGCGCCCCTACGAGCAGTACTTC.

The rearrangement uses TRBV20-1 and TRBJ2-7; 11 nucleotides align to TRBD2. This CDR3 is built from 15 residues. Germline trimming cut 3 bases from V and 7 bases from J; bases unmatched to any gene: 11. Germline loops: CDR1 DFQATT, CDR2 SNEGSKA (reference sequence). CDR3 coding DNA: TGCAGTGCTAGTGGGCCGGGACTAGCGGAGCGGGAGCAGTACTTC. This gives the protein CSASGPGLAEREQYF.

This clonotype has a count of ten or more. The chain recombines TRBV28 with TRBJ2-5; 8 bases map to TRBD2. Trimming took 7 bases from V and 2 from J; bases not matched to a gene: 6. This CDR3 has 14 amino acids. In germline, CDR1 is MDHEN, CDR2 SYDVKM. This CDR3 is CASTLAGTQETQYF. CDR3 coding DNA: TGTGCCAGCACGTTAGCGGGGACACAAGAGACCCAGTACTTC. The complete variable domain, with remaining parts taken from reference TRBV28 and TRBJ2-5, reads DVKVTQSSRYLVKRTGEKVFLECVQDMDHENMFWYRQDPGLGLRLIYFSYDVKMKEKGDIPEGYSVSREKKERFSLILESASTNQTSMYLCASTLAGTQETQYFGPGTRLLVL.

The sample holds many counts of this clonotype. The chain recombines TRBV5-1 with TRBJ2-7; no clear D. V was clipped by 1 base and J by 6 bases, with 11 bases between them. Germline values: CDR1 SGHRS, CDR2 YFSETQ. This CDR3 contains 13 residues. This CDR3 reads CASSLSVSSEQYF. The CDR3 bases are TGCGCCAGCAGCTTGTCCGTTTCGTCCGAGCAGTACTTC.

As for this clonotype: A read error is possible here, since a much larger clone lies one base away. The genes are TRBV24-1 and TRBJ2-5; the D is unclear. The CDR3 runs 15 residues. Germline V CDR1 and CDR2: KGHDR, SFDVKD. In DNA, the CDR3 is TGTGCCACCAGTGATTTAAGGGCCCACCAAGAGGCCCAGTACTTC. Translating it yields CATSDLRAHQEAQYF.

This clonotype was detected only a few times. This chain uses TRBV28 with TRBJ2-6; 12 positions match TRBD2. The germline V gene encodes CDR1 MDHEN and CDR2 SYDVKM. Trimming at V came to 5 bases and at J to 1 base, leaving 6 bases not matched to a gene. This CDR3 comprises 18 residues. The CDR3 DNA reads as TGTGCCAGCAGTACCGGACTAGCGGGAATTTCTGGGGCCAACGTCCTGACTTTC. It encodes CASSTGLAGISGANVLTF.

This clonotype was observed a handful of times. V usage is TRBV14 and J usage is TRBJ2-7; 11 bases are shared with TRBD2. The CDR3 has 19 residues. Trimming took 2 bases from V and 2 from J; bases not matched to a gene: 14. Germline V CDR1 and CDR2: SGHDN, FVKESK. CDR3 region: CASSQFWASGRSFPYEQYF. CDR3 nucleotides: TGTGCCAGCAGCCAATTCTGGGCTAGCGGGAGGTCGTTCCCCTACGAGCAGTACTTC.

This clonotype was detected many times. This chain uses TRBV28 with TRBJ2-7; 9 bases match TRBD1. Germline assignment: CDR1 MDHEN and CDR2 SYDVKM. There are 17 residues in the CDR3. V dropped 6 bases and J dropped 4; count of bases not matched to a gene: 16. The CDR3 region is CASSRTTGGRTRYEQYF. CDR3 nucleotide sequence: TGTGCCAGCAGCCGAACTACAGGGGGCCGCACCCGATACGAGCAGTACTTC.

This clonotype showed up many times. The rearrangement uses TRBV20-1 and TRBJ1-5, with TRBD1 as a possible D gene (5 bases). Germline V lookup: CDR1 DFQATT, CDR2 SNEGSKA (reference sequence). With 6 bases removed from V and 5 bases from J, the gap between germline ends came to 17 bases. The CDR3 is 14 amino acids. CDR3 sequence (DNA): TGCAGTGCCCCCCTTCCAGGGTCTCATCAGCCCCAGCATTTT. Protein sequence: CSAPLPGSHQPQHF.

The chain has TRBV12-5 and TRBJ2-1, with D uncertain. Germline V gene lookup returns CDR1 LGHNT and CDR2 FRNRAP. Trimming stripped 2 bases from V and 6 bases from J, with 11 bases between. This CDR3 region has 14 residues. The CDR3: CASGLFPPSNEQFF. CDR3 DNA: TGTGCTAGTGGTTTGTTCCCCCCTAGCAATGAGCAGTTCTTC.

This clonotype appeared many times. This sequence joins TRBV12-3 or TRBV12-4 and TRBJ2-2; D not resolved. This CDR3 spans 14 amino acids. V was trimmed by 2 bases and J by 3 bases, leaving 7 bases between them. CDR3: CASSLNRYTGELFF. The DNA for the CDR3 is TGTGCCAGCAGTTTAAACCGATACACCGGGGAGCTGTTTTTT.

This clonotype was recorded at least ten times. The chain combines TRBV30 with TRBJ1-5; D may be TRBD1 (5 bases). Germline CDR1 and CDR2: GTSNPN and SVGIG (reference sequence). The CDR3 sequence is 13 residues long. Trimming left V 1 base short and J 10 bases short, with 14 bases between. Here the CDR3 DNA reads TGTGCCTGGAGTGCCGGGACTGGCAAACCCCAGCATTTT. It specifies CAWSAGTGKPQHF.

The chain combines TRBV11-2 with TRBJ2-4; 10 bases are a match to TRBD2. The CDR3 contains 17 residues. The junction had 6 bases not matched to a gene; V was cut back by 3 bases and J by 1 base. The germline CDR1 and CDR2 sequences are SGHAT and FQNNGV. The CDR3 loop is CASSLDLAGVAKNIQYF. CDR3 DNA sequence: TGTGCCAGCAGCTTGGACCTAGCGGGAGTGGCCAAAAACATTCAGTACTTC. The full variable domain, completed using reference TRBV11-2 and TRBJ2-4, is EAGVAQSPRYKIIEKRQSVAFWCNPISGHATLYWYQQILGQGPKLLIQFQNNGVVDDSQLPKDRFSAERLKGVDSTLKIQPAKLEDSAVYLCASSLDLAGVAKNIQYFGAGTRLSVL.

This clonotype was counted many times. The V gene is TRBV28, the J gene TRBJ2-7; possibly TRBD1 or TRBD2 for D (5 bases each). This CDR3 has 15 amino acids. The V gene lost 4 bases and the J gene lost 5 bases, with 18 bases spanning the gap. Germline CDR1 and CDR2: MDHEN and SYDVKM. CDR3 amino acids: CASSSPRGRLDEQYF. The CDR3 nucleotides read TGTGCCAGCAGTTCCCCGAGGGGAAGGTTGGACGAGCAGTACTTC.

This clonotype was seen a handful of times. The rearrangement joins TRBV28 to TRBJ2-5; TRBD1 or TRBD2 may be the D gene (5 bases each). This CDR3 region has 15 residues. Germline V CDR1 and CDR2: MDHEN, SYDVKM. V dropped 3 bases and J dropped 5 bases, with 16 bases sitting between them. This CDR3 reads CASSLWGIVEETQYF. The DNA of the CDR3 is TGTGCCAGCAGTTTGTGGGGGATAGTCGAGGAGACCCAGTACTTC.

The table lists this clonotype with many counts. The chain is built from TRBV7-8 and TRBJ2-5, with a tentative D call TRBD1 (6 bases). Per germline, CDR1 SGHVS and CDR2 FQNEAQ. The CDR3 consists of 14 residues. Trimming removed 1 base from V and 2 bases from J, with 8 bases in between. CDR3 loop: CASSLDRAQETQYF. The CDR3 DNA follows: TGTGCCAGCAGCTTAGACAGGGCTCAAGAGACCCAGTACTTC.

This clonotype came up many times. V and J are TRBV2 and TRBJ2-1; TRBD2 aligns across 7 bases. CDR1 SNHLY and CDR2 FYNNEI come from the germline V gene. V was pared by 6 bases and J by 4 bases, with 9 bases of the junction left unmatched. The CDR3 is 15 residues long. The CDR3 DNA sequence: TGTGCCAGCAGGGGGACTAAGCGGCTGTACAATGAGCAGTTCTTC. Its translation is CASRGTKRLYNEQFF.

This clonotype was seen ten or more times. The V and J genes are TRBV19 and TRBJ2-1; 8 nucleotides match TRBD2. Unmatched junction bases numbered 8, after V lost 5 bases and J lost 2 bases. Germline lookup yields CDR1 LNHDA and CDR2 SQIVND (reference sequence). The CDR3 covers 16 residues. The CDR3, as DNA: TGTGCCAGTAGTGGGTATAGCGGGGCCACCTACAATGAGCAGTTCTTC. Its protein product is CASSGYSGATYNEQFF. Full variable domain (remainder filled in from reference TRBV19 and TRBJ2-1): DGGITQSPKYLFRKEGQNVTLSCEQNLNHDAMYWYRQDPGQGLRLIYYSQIVNDFQKGDIAEGYSVSREKKESFPLTVTSAQKNPTAFYLCASSGYSGATYNEQFFGPGTRLTVL.